Below, 27 T cell receptor beta chains from the same sample are listed, as sequenced in a study of blood T cell repertoires in COVID-19. TCRdb's copy holds only in-frame clones and misses some; the assay was immunoSEQ multiplex PCR. The data hold around 110,000 clones, with 90% observed a single time. Source material: peripheral blood. The receptors were gathered from a human donor with active COVID-19. The donor label of this sample is uncertain.

The V call is TRBV18, the J call TRBJ2-1, with D tentatively TRBD1 (5 bases). The V and J ends lost 0 bases and 9 bases respectively, with 18 bases between them. This CDR3 contains 16 residues. CDR1 and CDR2 from the germline V gene are KGHSH and LQKENI. CDR3 amino acids: CASSPPGVWLFSEQFF. Here the CDR3 DNA reads TGTGCCAGCTCACCACCAGGGGTTTGGTTGTTCAGTGAGCAGTTCTTC.

The gene calls are TRBV5-1 and TRBJ2-7; 8 nucleotides align to TRBD1. CDR3 size: 14 residues. CDR1 is SGHRS, CDR2 YFSETQ, per germline. V lost 4 bases to trimming and J lost 3 bases; unmatched junction nucleotides: 6. CDR3 nucleotides: TGCGCCAGCAGCGAAGACAGGGGCCACTACGAGCAGTACTTC. As protein: CASSEDRGHYEQYF.

The table lists this clone with a count of one. The chain employs TRBV27 and TRBJ2-5; D gene ambiguous. The CDR3 has 10 amino acids. V was trimmed by 7 bases and J by 5 bases, leaving 5 bases between them. Germline loops: CDR1 MNHEY, CDR2 SMNVEV (reference sequence). The CDR3 region has the DNA TGTGCCAGCAATGAGGAGACCCAGTACTTC. Translating gives CASNEETQYF.

The rearrangement uses TRBV5-8 and TRBJ1-5; TRBD1 matches at 9 bases. Trimming cost V 1 base and J 6 bases; bases outside gene matches: 5. The CDR3 is 15 amino acids. Germline values: CDR1 SGHTS, CDR2 YDEGEE. CDR3 protein: CASSLTGGWVQPQHF. In nucleotides, the CDR3 is TGTGCCAGCAGCTTGACAGGGGGCTGGGTTCAGCCCCAGCATTTT.

The V gene is TRBV4-1, the J gene TRBJ1-1; D might be TRBD1 (6 bases). CDR1 is MGHRA, CDR2 YSYEKL, per germline. The ends were cut back, 0 bases at V and 1 base at J, with 15 bases in the middle. This CDR3 is 17 amino acids long. CDR3 region: CASSQDVLGAGNTEAFF. The CDR3, as DNA: TGCGCCAGCAGCCAAGATGTATTGGGGGCCGGGAACACTGAAGCTTTCTTT.

The rearrangement uses TRBV6-1 and TRBJ1-1; a weak D match, TRBD1 (5 bases). Looked up from germline, CDR1 is MNHNS and CDR2 is SASEGT. V lost 0 bases and J 3 bases, leaving 23 bases between the germline ends. This CDR3 spans 19 amino acids. CDR3 nucleotide sequence: TGTGCCAGCAGTGAAGCGACTTTTTTCGGGGCTTCGGGGGACACTGAAGCTTTCTTT. It codes for CASSEATFFGASGDTEAFF.

The chain uses TRBV6-5 and TRBJ1-1, with D perhaps matching TRBD1 (5 bases). The V and J ends lost 0 bases and 2 bases respectively, with 7 bases between them. From germline, CDR1 is MNHEY and CDR2 SVGAGI. This CDR3 region has 14 residues. For the CDR3, the DNA is TGTGCCAGCAGTTACTCGGGGGGAAACACTGAAGCTTTCTTT. As protein: CASSYSGGNTEAFF.

This clone was detected once. This CDR3 reads CASSGGTGYYGYTF. DNA of the CDR3: TGTGCCAGCAGTGGCGGGACAGGGTACTATGGCTACACCTTC. The chain employs TRBV2 and TRBJ1-2; 9 nucleotides agree with TRBD1. The CDR3 loop spans 14 amino acids. Unmatched junction bases numbered 3, after V lost 4 bases and J lost 3 bases. Germline V lookup: CDR1 SNHLY, CDR2 FYNNEI. Using reference TRBV2 and TRBJ1-2 for the parts outside the CDR3, the full variable domain is EPEVTQTPSHQVTQMGQEVILRCVPISNHLYFYWYRQILGQKVEFLVSFYNNEISEKSEIFDDQFSVERPDGSNFTLKIRSTKLEDSAMYFCASSGGTGYYGYTFGSGTRLTVV.

This clone appeared a single time. The chain carries TRBV9 and TRBJ2-1; 14 nucleotides agree with TRBD2. CDR1 is SGDLS and CDR2 is YYNGEE in the germline V gene. Trimming took 2 bases from V and 3 from J; bases not matched to a gene: 10. The CDR3 covers 19 residues. CDR3 nucleotides: TGTGCCAGCAGCGTGTACCCCGGGACTAGCGGGGGACTCTACAATGAGCAGTTCTTC. It encodes CASSVYPGTSGGLYNEQFF.

This clone has a single count. V usage is TRBV27 and J usage is TRBJ2-3; TRBD2 matches at 10 bases. The germline CDR1 and CDR2 sequences are MNHEY and SMNVEV (reference sequence). This CDR3 has 18 residues. V lost 5 bases to trimming and J lost 2 bases; unmatched junction nucleotides: 13. The CDR3 region is CASSKERGGSPYTDTQYF. The CDR3, as DNA: TGTGCCAGCAGTAAAGAGCGGGGGGGCTCCCCCTACACAGATACGCAGTATTTT.

V usage is TRBV27 and J usage is TRBJ1-1; 11 bases are a match to TRBD1. The CDR3 contains 15 residues. Germline V lookup: CDR1 MNHEY, CDR2 SMNVEV (reference sequence). The junction had 5 bases not matched to a gene; V was cut back by 5 bases and J by 3 bases. CDR3 sequence: CASSRTGGGYTEAFF. For the CDR3, the DNA is TGTGCCAGCAGTAGGACAGGGGGCGGATACACTGAAGCTTTCTTT.

The rearrangement links TRBV4-2 to TRBJ2-7, with a possible D match to TRBD1 (7 bases). Trimming stripped 1 base from V and 4 bases from J, with 14 bases between. From germline, CDR1 is LGHNA and CDR2 YNFKEQ. This CDR3 region has 15 residues. DNA for the CDR3: TGTGCCAGCAGCCAAGTAAGGGCAGGGGGGTACGAGCAGTACTTC. It yields the protein CASSQVRAGGYEQYF.

The rearrangement uses TRBV19 and TRBJ1-5; 12 bases align to TRBD1. Trimming removed 3 bases from V and 7 bases from J; junction bases left unmatched: 4. CDR3 length: 15 residues. Germline V gives CDR1 LNHDA, CDR2 SQIVND (reference sequence). CDR3 in DNA: TGTGCCAGTAGTATGGGACAGGGGGCGGGGCAGCCCCAGCATTTT. Translating it yields CASSMGQGAGQPQHF.

The rearrangement uses TRBV7-2 and TRBJ2-7; D might be TRBD1 (5 bases). The CDR3 covers 14 residues. Trimming took off 6 bases at V and 4 bases at J, with 16 bases between the two ends. CDR1 and CDR2 from the germline V gene are SGHTA and FQGNSA. The CDR3 here is CASRSGTGAYEQYF. CDR3 coding DNA: TGTGCCAGCAGATCAGGCACAGGAGCATACGAGCAGTACTTC. Combining the CDR3 with reference TRBV7-2 and TRBJ2-7 gives the whole variable domain GAGVSQSPSNKVTEKGKDVELRCDPISGHTALYWYRQSLGQGLEFLIYFQGNSAPDKSGLPSDRFSAERTGGSVSTLTIQRTQQEDSAVYLCASRSGTGAYEQYFGPGTRLTVT.

This clone occurred once. CDR3 sequence reads: CASSQGQGYTGELFF. The CDR3 DNA follows: TGTGCCAGCAGCCAGGGACAGGGGTACACCGGGGAGCTGTTTTTT. V usage is TRBV7-6 and J usage is TRBJ2-2; 10 bases map to TRBD1. This CDR3 is built from 15 residues. Germline trimming cut 5 bases from V and 3 bases from J; bases unmatched to any gene: 3. CDR1 and CDR2 from the germline V gene are SGHVS and FNYEAQ.

This clone has only a few counts. The chain links TRBV28 to TRBJ1-3; D remains ambiguous. Trimming took 2 bases from V and 0 from J, leaving 14 bases between them. Germline V lookup: CDR1 MDHEN, CDR2 SYDVKM. The CDR3 is 17 amino acids. The CDR3 loop is CASSLVLLADSGNTIYF. CDR3 nucleotides: TGTGCCAGCAGTTTAGTTTTATTGGCCGACTCTGGAAACACCATATATTTT.

This chain connects TRBV7-2 to TRBJ2-3, with a weak D call TRBD1 (6 bases). Germline-derived CDR1 and CDR2 are SGHTA and FQGNSA. The ends were cut back, 0 bases at V and 2 bases at J, with 12 bases in the middle. CDR3 length: 16 residues. The CDR3 is CASSLAGTRSTDTQYF. The CDR3 DNA reads TGTGCCAGCAGCTTAGCCGGGACACGGTCCACAGATACGCAGTATTTT.

This chain joins TRBV18 and TRBJ1-6; D is perhaps TRBD1 (6 bases). Germline lookup yields CDR1 KGHSH and CDR2 LQKENI. The CDR3 loop spans 20 amino acids. Trimming pared 3 bases from V and 0 bases from J, leaving 21 bases between. CDR3 amino acids: CASSPRTVQAASSYNSPLHF. The CDR3 DNA reads as TGTGCCAGCTCACCCCGGACAGTTCAGGCGGCGAGCTCCTATAATTCACCCCTCCACTTT.

This chain connects TRBV7-2 to TRBJ2-4, with 8 bases identical to TRBD2. Germline trimming cut 5 bases from V and 6 bases from J; bases unmatched to any gene: 9. The CDR3 is made up of 15 amino acids. Germline CDR1 is SGHTA and CDR2 is FQGNSA. The CDR3 reads CASSRPGSGVNIQYF. For the CDR3, the DNA is TGTGCCAGCAGCCGGCCGGGTAGCGGGGTAAACATTCAGTACTTC.

The chain uses TRBV2 and TRBJ2-2; 8 bases map to TRBD2. With 6 bases clipped from V and 1 base from J, the junction kept 7 bases outside the gene matches. CDR1 and CDR2 from the germline V gene are SNHLY and FYNNEI. The CDR3 has 16 amino acids. The chain's CDR3 is CASRAGLAGNTGELFF. The DNA of the CDR3 is TGTGCCAGCAGGGCCGGACTAGCAGGGAACACCGGGGAGCTGTTTTTT.

The J gene is TRBJ2-2, the V gene TRBV11-2; 7 bases map to TRBD1. V lost 1 base, J lost 1 base, and 3 bases stayed unmatched. Germline lookup yields CDR1 SGHAT and CDR2 FQNNGV. This CDR3 spans 16 amino acids. The CDR3 DNA follows: TGTGCCAGCAGCTTAGGTTGGACAGGGAACACCGGGGAGCTGTTTTTT. Amino acid sequence: CASSLGWTGNTGELFF.

This chain joins TRBV4-3 and TRBJ2-3; D might be TRBD2 (5 bases). V was trimmed by 3 bases and J by 0 bases, leaving 19 bases between them. In germline, CDR1 is LGHNA, CDR2 YSLEER. The CDR3 is 18 residues long. In nucleotides, the CDR3 is TGCGCCAGCAGCCAGGATGTCCCGGGATCCCCAAGCACAGATACGCAGTATTTT. The encoded protein is CASSQDVPGSPSTDTQYF.

This chain uses TRBV2 with TRBJ2-3; TRBD2 agrees at 12 bases. Germline CDR1 and CDR2: SNHLY and FYNNEI. This CDR3 region has 18 residues. The V and J ends lost 6 bases and 0 bases, in that order; junction bases with no gene match: 10. The CDR3 coding sequence is TGTGCCAGCAGCGACGATCGGCTAGCGGGGGGGAGCACAGATACGCAGTATTTT. It translates to CASSDDRLAGGSTDTQYF.

V and J are TRBV19 and TRBJ1-2; 8 bases line up with TRBD1. V dropped 4 bases and J dropped 3; count of bases not matched to a gene: 7. Looked up from germline, CDR1 is LNHDA and CDR2 is SQIVND (reference sequence). The CDR3 has 15 amino acids. The CDR3 bases are TGTGCCAGTAGTACAGGGGGCGCAACTTACTATGGCTACACCTTC. As protein: CASSTGGATYYGYTF.

This rearrangement joins TRBV7-3 to TRBJ2-1; 9 nucleotides align to TRBD2. V was pared by 5 bases and J by 5 bases, with 10 bases of the junction left unmatched. The CDR3 has 16 amino acids. Germline lookup yields CDR1 SGHTA and CDR2 FQGTGA. The CDR3 protein is CASSRYNAGGNNEQFF. The CDR3 bases are TGTGCCAGCAGCCGATATAACGCGGGGGGGAACAATGAGCAGTTCTTC. The full variable domain, rest sourced from reference TRBV7-3 and TRBJ2-1, is GAGVSQTPSNKVTEKGKYVELRCDPISGHTALYWYRQSLGQGPEFLIYFQGTGAADDSGLPNDRFFAVRPEGSVSTLKIQRTERGDSAVYLCASSRYNAGGNNEQFFGPGTRLTVL.

CDR3 nucleotides: TGTGCCAGCAGTTACAGACAGGCCTACGAGCAGTACTTC. This gives the protein CASSYRQAYEQYF. The V and J genes are TRBV12-3 or TRBV12-4 and TRBJ2-7; maybe TRBD1 (6 bases). Trimming left V 4 bases short and J 2 bases short, with 9 bases between. The CDR3 consists of 13 residues.

The CDR3, as DNA: TGTGCCAGCAGTGAAGATGGGACAGGCGGTTCACCCCTCCACTTT. It yields the protein CASSEDGTGGSPLHF. The chain couples TRBV6-1 to TRBJ1-6, with TRBD1 identical over 8 bases. CDR1 is MNHNS and CDR2 is SASEGT in the germline V gene. V shed 1 base, J shed 9 bases, and the junction held 5 bases outside the gene matches. This CDR3 is 15 amino acids long.